This T cell receptor beta chain was obtained from a study of shared clonotypes between healthy human individuals. For every subset, genomic DNA was evenly distributed across several immunoSEQ plates. Replicate PCRs from sorted subsets contained around 200 ng DNA, which is tens of thousands of T cell genomes. Assay: immunoSEQ multiplex PCR; the TCRdb copy retains only in-frame clones and omits some. The sample shows about 2 million clones, about 95% of them seen only once. The CDR3 loop spans 15 amino acids. V gave up 0 bases and J gave up 3 bases, with 13 bases separating them. Germline lookup yields CDR1 SGHRS and CDR2 YFSETQ. Naive CD8 isolation took CD45RO-negative cells positively selected for CCR7 and excluded terminally differentiated effector memory CD45RA+ cells.

This receptor was identified in a man aged 18 to 29 in good health. This chain links TRBV5-1 with TRBJ2-7, with a possible D match to TRBD2 (6 bases). The source material was naive CD8+ T cells sorted from blood. CDR3 protein: CASSLEPAGHYEQYF. Written as DNA, the CDR3 is TGCGCCAGCAGCTTGGAACCAGCGGGCCACTACGAGCAGTACTTC.